This note documents a single T cell receptor beta chain sequence. What it binds is not known. The authors took PBMCs from over 8.5 ml fresh peripheral blood. V lost 5 bases to trimming and J lost 12 bases, with 26 bases between them. Germline CDR1 reads SGHVS; CDR2 reads FQNEAQ. The CDR3 totals 15 residues. Amplified TCR beta CDR3 regions derived from RNA transcripts. HTBI primers were employed in a first-round RT-PCR of the TCR CDR3. Each CDR3 protein gets one entry after TCRdb re-called the multiplex PCR reads with MiXCR. The sample lists 50,000 to 75,000 distinct CDR3 sequences, just under 50% occurring once. This sample stems from a study of T cells in Graves' hyperthyroidism and ophthalmopathy. The study, taken as a whole, reports: Most clonotypes expanded in the thyroid (above 0.001) were also present in blood.

Sequenced input: blood. V and J are TRBV7-8 and TRBJ2-7; a weak D match, TRBD2 (5 bases). The TCR sequence derives from a woman under 40 with Graves' ophthalmopathy. In DNA, the CDR3 is TGTGCCAGCAGCCAAGAAAGCTGGGCGAGGGAAAAACTGTACTTC. Translated, it gives CASSQESWAREKLYF.